A single sample is the source of the 9 T cell receptor beta chains below, sequenced in a study of cytomegalovirus exposure and HLA in healthy donors. The study ran its PCR with 60 Vbeta and 13 Jbeta primers. The repertoire was sequenced with immunoSEQ multiplex PCR; TCRdb's copy has only in-frame clones and lacks some. The sample holds roughly 200,000 clones. The sample consisted of PBMCs. The receptor source for this set is a girl aged 2-10 years in good health and CMV-seropositive.

V gene TRBV19 combines with J gene TRBJ2-1; 10 positions agree with TRBD2. Germline CDR1 is LNHDA and CDR2 is SQIVND (reference sequence). The CDR3 spans 16 residues. The trim removed 5 bases at V and 7 bases at J, leaving 11 bases unmatched. DNA for the CDR3: TGTGCCAGTAGTGGACCTAGCGGGAGAGTTATGAATGAGCAGTTCTTC. The encoded protein is CASSGPSGRVMNEQFF.

The CDR3 coding sequence is TGTGCCAGCAGTTCTATATTGCCGGACAGGGTGACAGATACGCAGTATTTT. Its protein is CASSSILPDRVTDTQYF. This chain uses TRBV28 with TRBJ2-3, with 8 bases fitting TRBD1. With V trimmed by 4 bases and J by 3 bases, 12 bases remained unmatched. CDR1 and CDR2 (germline): MDHEN, SYDVKM. CDR3 length equals 17 residues.

In regard to this clone: Other DNA sequences within the sample encode an identical CDR3. The chain links TRBV2 to TRBJ2-6, with D maybe TRBD1 (6 bases). CDR1 is SNHLY, CDR2 FYNNEI, per germline. The germline V and J ends were trimmed by 6 bases and 4 bases, with 19 bases remaining between them. The length of the CDR3 is 17 residues. This CDR3 is CASSPGHGLEGANVLTF. Here the CDR3 DNA reads TGTGCCAGCAGCCCGGGACACGGGTTAGAGGGGGCCAACGTCCTGACTTTC.

The chain links TRBV4-2 to TRBJ1-1; tentatively, D is TRBD1 (5 bases). V was shortened by 1 base and J by 10 bases, with 19 bases between the two germline ends. CDR3 length equals 15 residues. Germline V gene sequence: CDR1 LGHNA, CDR2 YNFKEQ. In DNA, the CDR3 is TGTGCCAGCAGCCAAGGTCCCCCGGCGAGACAGCCAGCTTTCTTT. This codes for CASSQGPPARQPAFF.

The chain is built from TRBV13 and TRBJ2-5; D is possibly TRBD2 (6 bases). The germline CDR1 and CDR2 sequences are PRHDT and FYEKMQ (reference sequence). CDR3 length equals 13 residues. Trimming cost V 5 bases and J 4 bases, with 11 bases left between them. The CDR3 sequence: CASSPGDRETQYF. CDR3 nucleotide sequence: TGTGCCAGCAGCCCGGGAGACAGAGAGACCCAGTACTTC.

The chain carries TRBV2 and TRBJ1-1; D perhaps matches TRBD1 (5 bases). Germline V gene data show CDR1 as SNHLY and CDR2 as FYNNEI. The CDR3 loop spans 19 amino acids. Trimming removed 8 bases at V and 2 bases at J, with 30 bases between. This chain's CDR3 is CASRGFRGGRDRGNTEAFF. The CDR3 DNA sequence: TGTGCCAGCCGGGGTTTTAGGGGAGGACGTGATCGGGGAAACACTGAAGCTTTCTTT.

This chain uses TRBV2 with TRBJ2-3; maybe TRBD1 (7 bases). Germline CDR1 reads SNHLY; CDR2 reads FYNNEI. Deletions cut 4 bases from V and 5 bases from J, with 16 bases between. CDR3 length: 15 amino acids. The CDR3 DNA sequence: TGTGCCAGCAGTGTTGGAGGGGGCTTTGGAGATACGCAGTATTTT. It yields the protein CASSVGGGFGDTQYF.

As for this clone: The same CDR3 arises from other DNA sequences in this sample as well. The chain is built from TRBV15 and TRBJ1-3; D may be TRBD1 (6 bases). CDR3 length equals 16 residues. Germline lookup yields CDR1 LNHNV and CDR2 YYDKDF (reference sequence). The germline V and J ends were trimmed by 3 bases and 0 bases, with 12 bases remaining between them. The DNA of the CDR3 is TGTGCCACCAGCAGGGGGAGGGGGAACTCTGGAAACACCATATATTTT. Its protein is CATSRGRGNSGNTIYF.

CDR3 bases: TGTGCCAGCAGCTTGGCTGGGGGCGGCTACGAGCAGTACTTC. Its protein product is CASSLAGGGYEQYF. This rearrangement joins TRBV5-4 to TRBJ2-5, with D maybe TRBD1 (6 bases). Matching the DNA end better, TRBJ2-7 makes the J call doubtful. CDR1 is SGHNT, CDR2 YYREEE, per germline (reference sequence). This CDR3 spans 14 amino acids.